This TCR beta chain was identified during a study of control samples from healthy donors and cancer patients (TCRdb year 2020). This clone was observed once. What this receptor recognizes is not known. It has no much larger one-base neighbor in the sample; base qualities were not kept. Cut back by 1 base and 0 bases, the V and J ends lie 16 bases apart. Its CDR3 holds 17 amino acids, cysteine through phenylalanine. Of the read, only the CDR3 DNA is kept; its 51 bases are in frame from base 1. CDR1 is given as SEHNR and CDR2 as FQNEAQ, both from the germline V gene (reference sequence). Libraries were prepared through the immunoSEQ multiplex PCR assay. In its TCRdb copy, this immuneACCESS table keeps in-frame sequences only and misses some clones. Where compared with another copy, unresolved V genes explain less than half of these, and the others have no known cause. Present in this sample are around 48,000 clones, about 93% of which were seen just once. Of the sample, 23% is held by the ten largest clones.

Material: PBMCs. This sequence originates from a woman in her forties or fifties with head and neck cancer. In this chain, TRBV7-9 is recombined with TRBJ2-7; the best D guess is TRBD2, with 6 bases matching. The base sequence is TGTGCCAGCAGCTTAGAGAACGGAGGGCCTCGCTCCTACGAGCAGTACTTC. Translated, it gives CASSLENGGPRSYEQYF.